This T cell receptor beta chain originates from a study of shared clonotypes between healthy human individuals. Study-level information: The study used three CD4 naive, three CD4 memory, two CD8 naive and one CD8 memory plate per donor.

The CDR3 is 12 amino acids. V was clipped by 0 bases and J by 5 bases, with 4 bases between them. Per the germline V gene, CDR1 is SGHNT and CDR2 is YYREEE (reference sequence). Sorted-subset replicate PCR reactions contained about 200 ng DNA, corresponding to tens of thousands of T cell genomes. Method: immunoSEQ multiplex PCR; TCRdb's copy keeps in-frame clones and lacks some. The sample yields a few million clones, 85% to 95% seen once. Donors included only healthy HIV-negative adults lacking recent acute infections or vaccinations. Splitting of CD4+ cells produced CD45RA+ naive and CD45RA-negative memory subsets. About this clone itself: Other DNA variants within this sample encode the same CDR3.

This sequence joins TRBV5-4 and TRBJ2-3, with D uncertain. The source material was naive CD4+ T cells from PBMCs. Stated subset: CD45RA+ positively selected. The TCR sequence derives from a man younger than 35 in good health. Some clones in this sample may be carry-over from other donors' samples. CDR3 region: CASSLGLDTQYF. In DNA, the CDR3 is TGTGCCAGCAGCTTGGGTCTAGATACGCAGTATTTT.